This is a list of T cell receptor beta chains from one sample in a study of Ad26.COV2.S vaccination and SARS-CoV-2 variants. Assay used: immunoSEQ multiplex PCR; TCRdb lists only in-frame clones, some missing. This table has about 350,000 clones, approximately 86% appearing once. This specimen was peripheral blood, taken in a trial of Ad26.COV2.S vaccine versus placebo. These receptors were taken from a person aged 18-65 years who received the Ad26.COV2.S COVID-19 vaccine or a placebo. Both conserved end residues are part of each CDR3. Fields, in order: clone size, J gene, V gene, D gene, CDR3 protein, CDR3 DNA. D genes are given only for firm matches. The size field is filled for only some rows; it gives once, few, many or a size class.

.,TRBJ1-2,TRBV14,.,CASSPHPYYGYTF,TGTGCCAGCAGCCCCCACCCCTACTATGGCTACACCTTC
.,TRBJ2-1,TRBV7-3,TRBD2,CASSLDGRAYNEQFF,TGTGCCAGCAGCTTAGACGGGAGGGCCTACAATGAGCAGTTCTTC
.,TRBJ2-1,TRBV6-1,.,CASSEASRRGNEQFF,TGTGCCAGCAGTGAAGCCTCACGCAGGGGTAATGAGCAGTTCTTC
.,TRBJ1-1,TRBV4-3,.,CASSPGGSAGTEAFF,TGCGCCAGCAGCCCGGGCGGCTCCGCGGGCACTGAAGCTTTCTTT
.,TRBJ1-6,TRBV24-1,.,CATSQGSSYNSPLHF,TGTGCCACCAGTCAGGGGTCCTCCTATAATTCACCCCTCCACTTT
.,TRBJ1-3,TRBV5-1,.,CASSLGQGINTIYF,TGCGCCAGCAGCTTGGGGCAGGGCATCAACACCATATATTTT
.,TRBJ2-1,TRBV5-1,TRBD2,CASSLDDPGLAGNEQFF,TGCGCCAGCAGCTTGGATGACCCGGGACTAGCGGGGAATGAGCAGTTCTTC
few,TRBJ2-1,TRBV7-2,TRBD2,CASSLAAGAHNEQFF,TGTGCCAGCAGCTTAGCAGCGGGAGCCCACAATGAGCAGTTCTTC
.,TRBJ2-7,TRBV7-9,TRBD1,CASSTRQGYEQYF,TGTGCCAGCAGCACCCGACAGGGCTACGAGCAGTACTTC
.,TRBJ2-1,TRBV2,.,CASSGYDFNEQFF,TGTGCCAGCAGTGGTTACGATTTCAATGAGCAGTTCTTC
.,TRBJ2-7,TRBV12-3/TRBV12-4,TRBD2,CASMASGSYEQYF,TGTGCCAGCATGGCTAGCGGGAGCTACGAGCAGTACTTC
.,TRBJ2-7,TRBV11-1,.,CASSLRQERHEQYF,TGTGCCAGCAGCTTACGGCAAGAAAGGCACGAGCAGTACTTC
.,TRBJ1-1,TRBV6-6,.,CASSYGGGGDTEAFF,TGTGCCAGCAGTTACGGAGGGGGAGGGGACACTGAAGCTTTCTTT
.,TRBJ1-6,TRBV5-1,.,CASSFGQIGLSYNSPLHF,TGCGCCAGCAGCTTCGGACAAATAGGTCTCTCCTATAATTCACCCCTCCACTTT
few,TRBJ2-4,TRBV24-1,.,CATSDFGSKNIQYF,TGTGCCACCAGTGATTTTGGGTCCAAAAACATTCAGTACTTC
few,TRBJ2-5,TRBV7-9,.,CASSLLWETQYF,TGTGCCAGCAGCTTATTATGGGAGACCCAGTACTTC
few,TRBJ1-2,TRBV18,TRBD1,CASSNRDRGYGYTF,TGTGCCAGCTCAAACCGGGACAGGGGGTATGGCTACACCTTC
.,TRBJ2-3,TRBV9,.,CASSVEGRTDTQYF,TGTGCCAGCAGCGTAGAGGGACGCACAGATACGCAGTATTTT
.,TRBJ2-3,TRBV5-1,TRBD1,CASSLAGGRGLGDTQYF,TGCGCCAGCAGCTTGGCCGGGGGCAGGGGGCTAGGAGATACGCAGTATTTT
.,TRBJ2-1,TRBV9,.,CASSPYGEGGEQFF,TGTGCCAGCAGCCCCTACGGGGAAGGTGGTGAGCAGTTCTTC
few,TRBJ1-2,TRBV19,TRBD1,CASSPNWDRDHGYTF,TGTGCCAGTAGTCCTAATTGGGACAGGGATCATGGCTACACCTTC
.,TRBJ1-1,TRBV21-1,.,CASSKRTPLNTEAFF,TGTGCCAGCAGCAAACGGACGCCTTTGAACACTGAAGCTTTCTTT
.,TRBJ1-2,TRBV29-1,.,CSVAQGLKKEGYTF,TGCAGCGTGGCGCAGGGTCTTAAAAAGGAGGGCTACACCTTC
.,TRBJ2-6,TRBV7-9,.,CASSSSAGANVLTF,TGTGCCAGCAGCTCCTCGGCCGGGGCCAACGTCCTGACTTTC
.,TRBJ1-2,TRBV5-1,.,CASSLIQGHGYTF,TGCGCCAGCAGCTTGATCCAGGGACACGGCTACACCTTC
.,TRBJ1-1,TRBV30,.,CAWGRQNEAFF,TGTGCCTGGGGCAGACAGAATGAAGCTTTCTTT
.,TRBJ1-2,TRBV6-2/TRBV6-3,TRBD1,CASSYVDRALYGYTF,TGTGCCAGCAGTTATGTGGACAGGGCCCTCTATGGCTACACCTTC
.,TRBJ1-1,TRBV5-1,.,CASRRDVNLGAFF,TGCGCCAGCAGACGGGACGTCAATTTGGGGGCTTTCTTT
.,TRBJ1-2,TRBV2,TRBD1,CASTQTGNYDTF,TGTGCCAGCACTCAGACAGGGAATTATGACACCTTC
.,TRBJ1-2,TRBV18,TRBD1,CASSPSGGYGYTF,TGTGCCAGCTCACCTTCAGGGGGCTATGGCTACACCTTC
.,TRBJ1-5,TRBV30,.,CAWSGIGRFPSNQPQHF,TGTGCCTGGAGCGGAATCGGCAGGTTCCCTAGCAATCAGCCCCAGCATTTT
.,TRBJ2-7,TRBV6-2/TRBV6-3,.,CASSQPPTYEQYF,TGTGCCAGCAGCCAACCCCCAACTTACGAGCAGTACTTC
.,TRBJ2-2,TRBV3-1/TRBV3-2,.,CASSHPLGSGTGELFF,TGTGCCAGCAGCCATCCTCTCGGGTCGGGCACCGGGGAGCTGTTTTTT
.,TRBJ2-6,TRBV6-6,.,CASRTQNSGANVLTF,TGTGCCAGCAGGACACAGAACTCTGGGGCCAACGTCCTGACTTTC
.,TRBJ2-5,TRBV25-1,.,CASRIPGAETQYF,TGTGCCAGCAGAATTCCGGGGGCTGAGACCCAGTACTTC
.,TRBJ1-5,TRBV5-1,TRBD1,CASRSGTGYGQPQHF,TGCGCCAGCAGGTCCGGGACAGGGTACGGTCAGCCCCAGCATTTT
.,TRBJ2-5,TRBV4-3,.,CASSQDWGWETQYF,TGCGCCAGCAGCCAAGATTGGGGGTGGGAGACCCAGTACTTC
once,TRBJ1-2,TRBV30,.,CAWSVGGIPINGYTF,TGTGCCTGGAGTGTAGGGGGGATACCGATCAATGGCTACACCTTC
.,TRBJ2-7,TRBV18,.,CASSLSYEQYF,TGTGCCAGCTCACTTTCCTACGAGCAGTACTTC
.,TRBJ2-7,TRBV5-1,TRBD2,CASSSGGRASREQYF,TGCGCCAGCAGCTCCGGCGGGAGGGCCTCTAGGGAGCAGTACTTC
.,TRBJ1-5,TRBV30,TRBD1,CAWGQGNQPQHF,TGTGCCTGGGGACAGGGGAATCAGCCCCAGCATTTT
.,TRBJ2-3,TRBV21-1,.,CASSSMAGATDTQYF,TGTGCCAGCAGTTCGATGGCAGGGGCCACAGATACGCAGTATTTT
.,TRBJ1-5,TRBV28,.,CASSSPQGNQPQHF,TGTGCCAGCAGTTCCCCTCAGGGGAATCAGCCCCAGCATTTT
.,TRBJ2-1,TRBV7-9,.,CASSYADSYNEQFF,TGTGCCAGCAGCTATGCGGACTCCTACAATGAGCAGTTCTTC
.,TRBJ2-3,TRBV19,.,CASQPNPDTQYF,TGTGCCTCCCAGCCGAACCCAGATACGCAGTATTTT
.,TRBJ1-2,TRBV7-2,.,CASSAAGTPYGYTF,TGTGCCAGCAGCGCTGCCGGGACCCCCTATGGCTACACCTTC
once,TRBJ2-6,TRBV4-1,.,CASSAHGAGANVLTF,TGCGCCAGCAGCGCCCATGGGGCTGGGGCCAACGTCCTGACTTTC
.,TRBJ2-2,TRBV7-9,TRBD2,CASSFLAGGLTGELFF,TGTGCCAGCAGCTTCCTAGCGGGGGGCCTCACCGGGGAGCTGTTTTTT
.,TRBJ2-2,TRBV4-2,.,CASSQDFVGWELFF,TGTGCCAGCAGCCAAGACTTCGTGGGTTGGGAGCTGTTTTTT
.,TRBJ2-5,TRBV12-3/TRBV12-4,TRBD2,CATRGGGEETQYF,TGTGCCACTCGGGGGGGAGGGGAGGAGACCCAGTACTTC
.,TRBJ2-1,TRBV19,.,CASSGFSYNEQFF,TGTGCCAGTAGCGGGTTCTCCTACAATGAGCAGTTCTTC
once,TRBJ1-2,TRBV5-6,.,CASSLPSGGSGYTF,TGTGCCAGCAGCTTGCCGTCGGGGGGTAGTGGCTACACCTTC
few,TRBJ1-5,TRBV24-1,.,CATRVVQPQHF,TGTGCCACCAGGGTGGTTCAGCCCCAGCATTTT
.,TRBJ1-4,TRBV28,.,CASSSMEEGNEKLFF,TGTGCCAGCAGTTCGATGGAAGAGGGGAATGAAAAACTGTTTTTT
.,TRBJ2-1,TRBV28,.,CASTPPGTAYNEQFF,TGTGCCAGCACCCCTCCCGGGACGGCCTACAATGAGCAGTTCTTC
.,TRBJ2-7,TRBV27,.,CASWGNGAEQYF,TGTGCCAGCTGGGGAAACGGGGCCGAGCAGTACTTC